Listed below are T cell receptor beta chains from one sample, sequenced in a study of graft-versus-host responses after intestinal transplantation. The antigens for these receptors are not known. Measured with immunoSEQ multiplex PCR; TCRdb has only the in-frame clones, and not every one. The sample includes 96,000 or so clones, 92% of them seen just once. Here the sequenced sample was unstimulated CD4+ T cells sorted from spleen or lymph node cells, taken before intestinal transplant. The receptors were gathered from a human donor who received an intestinal transplant. Each CDR3 is given with its conserved first and last residue. Fields, in order: CDR3 DNA, CDR3 protein, V gene, J gene, D gene, clone size. D genes are given only for firm matches. The size entry is marked missing in some rows and otherwise reads once, few, many or a size class.

DNA: TGTGCCAGCAGTTACGGGACAGGGATTATGAATCAGCCCCAGCATTTT
CDR3: CASSYGTGIMNQPQHF
V: TRBV6-6
J: TRBJ1-5
D: TRBD1
size: -

DNA: TGCAGCGTTGTTCTCTATTCGGGCAGGTGGGGAGAATGGGACGAGCAGTACTTC
CDR3: CSVVLYSGRWGEWDEQYF
V: TRBV29-1
J: TRBJ2-7
D: -
size: -

DNA: TGCGCCAGCAGCTTGGAGCCTAGGGGTCCCTACGAGCAGTACTTC
CDR3: CASSLEPRGPYEQYF
V: TRBV5-1
J: TRBJ2-7
D: -
size: -

DNA: TGTGCCAGCAGACAGCCGGGACAGGTCTCCTACGAGCAGTACTTC
CDR3: CASRQPGQVSYEQYF
V: TRBV6-5
J: TRBJ2-7
D: TRBD1
size: -

DNA: TGTGCCAGCAGCGTCGCTGGAGGAGGGGCTCTGAATTCACCCCTCCACTTT
CDR3: CASSVAGGGALNSPLHF
V: TRBV9
J: TRBJ1-6
D: -
size: -

DNA: TGTGCCAGCAGCGTACATTCAGGGTTCGGAAACACCATATATTTT
CDR3: CASSVHSGFGNTIYF
V: TRBV9
J: TRBJ1-3
D: -
size: -

DNA: TGTGCCAGCAGCTTTCTAGCGGCTTCCTACGAGCAGTACTTC
CDR3: CASSFLAASYEQYF
V: TRBV7-8
J: TRBJ2-7
D: TRBD2
size: -

DNA: TGTGCCAGCACGCTTCAGCGGGGGGGCACGTATGGCTACACCTTC
CDR3: CASTLQRGGTYGYTF
V: TRBV28
J: TRBJ1-2
D: -
size: -

DNA: TGTGCCAGCAGCTTAGTGCGGGGTAGCGGGACTTACTCCTACAATGAGCAGTTCTTC
CDR3: CASSLVRGSGTYSYNEQFF
V: TRBV7-6
J: TRBJ2-1
D: TRBD2
size: -

DNA: TGTGCCAGCTCACGGGGGACTAGCGGGAACACCGGGGAGCTGTTTTTT
CDR3: CASSRGTSGNTGELFF
V: TRBV18
J: TRBJ2-2
D: TRBD2
size: -

DNA: TGCGCCAGCAGCGCGGAACAGGGGCAGGTGCCTGAAGCTTTCTTT
CDR3: CASSAEQGQVPEAFF
V: TRBV5-1
J: TRBJ1-1
D: TRBD1
size: -

DNA: TGTGCCTGGAGTAGACAGATACCTCAACAGACCCAGTACTTC
CDR3: CAWSRQIPQQTQYF
V: TRBV30
J: TRBJ2-5
D: -
size: once

DNA: TGTGCCAGCAGTTTAAAATTCGGCGGGACTAGCGGAGCCAAAAACATTCAGTACTTC
CDR3: CASSLKFGGTSGAKNIQYF
V: TRBV27
J: TRBJ2-4
D: TRBD2
size: -

DNA: TGTGCCAGCAGCTTAACAGGGGGCTCAGAGACCCAGTACTTC
CDR3: CASSLTGGSETQYF
V: TRBV11-2
J: TRBJ2-5
D: TRBD1
size: -

DNA: TGTGCCAGCAGCTTGGGGCAGGTCTATGGCTACACCTTC
CDR3: CASSLGQVYGYTF
V: TRBV5-4
J: TRBJ1-2
D: -
size: -

DNA: TGTGCCAGCTCACCGGACAGGGAGAAACTGTTTTTT
CDR3: CASSPDREKLFF
V: TRBV18
J: TRBJ1-4
D: TRBD1
size: -

DNA: TGTGCCAGCTCACCCCAGACACCTCTGACAGGCCTCGGGGATTGGTACACCTTC
CDR3: CASSPQTPLTGLGDWYTF
V: TRBV18
J: TRBJ1-2
D: -
size: -

DNA: TGTGCCATCAGTGAGAGGAAGACTAGCGGTAACAATGAGCAGTTCTTC
CDR3: CAISERKTSGNNEQFF
V: TRBV10-3
J: TRBJ2-1
D: TRBD2
size: -

DNA: TGTGCCAGCACCCTGGACTTTTACGGTCAGTACTTC
CDR3: CASTLDFYGQYF
V: TRBV5-5
J: TRBJ2-7
D: -
size: -